This T cell receptor beta chain was sequenced for a study of T cells after yellow fever vaccination. UMIs were added to TCR cDNA along with a universal primer site when it was made by 5'RACE template switching. TCRdb used MiXCR to reprocess the 5' RACE reads, holding one entry per CDR3 protein. The table includes 150,000 to 200,000 distinct CDR3 sequences, around 10% detected once. Germline-derived CDR1 and CDR2 are MGHDK and SYGVNS. The V end was cut by 3 bases, the J end by 8 bases, with 8 bases between. There are 12 residues in the CDR3. The source material was CD8+ T cells sorted from PBMCs, sampled 15 days after the yellow fever booster vaccination. The V and J genes are TRBV25-1 and TRBJ2-1; D possibly corresponds to TRBD2 (5 bases). The TCR comes from a man between 18 and 29 years old who received the YFV17D yellow fever vaccine. This CDR3 is CASSDPGYEQFF. In nucleotides, the CDR3 is TGTGCCAGCAGTGACCCGGGATATGAGCAGTTCTTC.